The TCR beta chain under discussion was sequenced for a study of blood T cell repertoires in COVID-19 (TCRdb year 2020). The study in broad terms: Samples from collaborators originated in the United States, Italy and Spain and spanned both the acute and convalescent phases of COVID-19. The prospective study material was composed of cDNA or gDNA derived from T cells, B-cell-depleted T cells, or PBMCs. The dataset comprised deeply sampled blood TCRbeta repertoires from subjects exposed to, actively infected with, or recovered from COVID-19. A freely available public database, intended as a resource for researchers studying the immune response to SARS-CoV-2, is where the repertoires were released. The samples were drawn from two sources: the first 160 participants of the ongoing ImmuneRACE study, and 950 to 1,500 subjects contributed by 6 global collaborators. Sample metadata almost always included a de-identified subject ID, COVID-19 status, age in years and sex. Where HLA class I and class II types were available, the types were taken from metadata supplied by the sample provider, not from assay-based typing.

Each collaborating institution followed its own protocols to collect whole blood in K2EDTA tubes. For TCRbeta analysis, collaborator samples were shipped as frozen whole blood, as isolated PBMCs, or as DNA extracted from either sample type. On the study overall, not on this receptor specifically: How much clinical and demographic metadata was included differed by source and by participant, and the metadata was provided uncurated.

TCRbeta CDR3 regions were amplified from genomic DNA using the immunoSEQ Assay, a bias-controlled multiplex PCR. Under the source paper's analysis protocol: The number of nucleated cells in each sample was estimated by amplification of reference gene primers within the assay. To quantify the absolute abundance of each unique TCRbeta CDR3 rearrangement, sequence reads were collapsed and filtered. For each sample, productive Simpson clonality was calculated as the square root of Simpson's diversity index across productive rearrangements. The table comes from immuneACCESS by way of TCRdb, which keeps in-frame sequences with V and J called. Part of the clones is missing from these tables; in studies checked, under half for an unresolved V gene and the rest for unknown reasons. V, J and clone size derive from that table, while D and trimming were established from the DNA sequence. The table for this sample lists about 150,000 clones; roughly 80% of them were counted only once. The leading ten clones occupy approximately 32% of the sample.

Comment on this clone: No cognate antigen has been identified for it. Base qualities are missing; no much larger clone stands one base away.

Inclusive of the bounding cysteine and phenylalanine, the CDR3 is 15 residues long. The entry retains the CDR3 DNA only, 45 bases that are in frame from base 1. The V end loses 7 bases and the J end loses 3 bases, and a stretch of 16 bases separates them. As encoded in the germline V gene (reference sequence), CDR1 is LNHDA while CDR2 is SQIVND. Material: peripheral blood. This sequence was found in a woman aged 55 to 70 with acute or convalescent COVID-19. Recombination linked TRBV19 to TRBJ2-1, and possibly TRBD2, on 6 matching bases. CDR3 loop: CASIREAGNYNEQFF. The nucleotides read TGTGCCAGTATCAGGGAGGCGGGGAACTACAATGAGCAGTTCTTC.